This T cell receptor (beta chain) is from a study of CD4 T cells in relation to SARS-CoV-2 and coronaviruses. Study information: TCR beta CDR3s were sequenced after 10-day antigen culture of PBMCs.

The CDR3 extends over 15 amino acids. Germline V gene lookup returns CDR1 SNHLY and CDR2 FYNNEI. The V and J ends lost 0 bases and 4 bases respectively, with 9 bases between them. Notes on this clone: As yet, its antigen is unknown.

Before the COVID-19 pandemic, during about 2010-2018, CD4+ T cells were taken from unexposed donors. CD4+ T cells were isolated from the cells after 10 days of culture. On days 3 and 7, cultures got half fresh IL-2 medium. Only in-frame clones appear in the TCRdb table, and some are missing; sequencing was by immunoSEQ multiplex PCR. The table includes about 30,000 clones, around 72% detected once. The sequenced material came from CD4+ T cells from PBMCs, cultured in vitro. The genes are TRBV2 and TRBJ2-2, with D uncertain. This clonotype was obtained from a human donor in good health. CDR3: CASSEALLGTGELFF. Written as DNA, the CDR3 is TGTGCCAGCAGTGAAGCGCTTCTCGGCACCGGGGAGCTGTTTTTT.